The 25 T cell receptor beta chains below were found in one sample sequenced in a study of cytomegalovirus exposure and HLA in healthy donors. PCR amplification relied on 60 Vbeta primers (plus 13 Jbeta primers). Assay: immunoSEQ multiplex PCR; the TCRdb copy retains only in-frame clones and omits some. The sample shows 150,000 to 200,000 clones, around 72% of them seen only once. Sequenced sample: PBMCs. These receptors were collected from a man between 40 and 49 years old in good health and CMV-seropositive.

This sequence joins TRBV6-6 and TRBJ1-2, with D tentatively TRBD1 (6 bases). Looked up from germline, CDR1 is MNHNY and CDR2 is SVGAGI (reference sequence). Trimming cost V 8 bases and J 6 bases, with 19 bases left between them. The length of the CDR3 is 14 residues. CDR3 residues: CASLNLVTGNGYTF. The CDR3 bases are TGTGCCAGCCTCAATTTGGTTACAGGGAATGGCTACACCTTC.

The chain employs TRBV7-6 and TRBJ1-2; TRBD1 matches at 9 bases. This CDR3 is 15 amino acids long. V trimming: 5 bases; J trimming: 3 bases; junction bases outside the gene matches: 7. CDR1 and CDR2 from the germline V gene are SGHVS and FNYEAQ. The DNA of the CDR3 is TGTGCCAGCAGCGACAGGGGGGAAGGTGACTATGGCTACACCTTC. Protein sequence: CASSDRGEGDYGYTF.

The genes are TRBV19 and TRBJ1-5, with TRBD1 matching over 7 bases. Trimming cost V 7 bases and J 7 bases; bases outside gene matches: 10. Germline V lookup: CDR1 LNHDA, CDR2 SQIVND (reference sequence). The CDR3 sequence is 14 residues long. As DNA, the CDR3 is TGTGCCAGTACCATTGGGACAGTTCGGCAGCCCCAGCATTTT. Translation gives CASTIGTVRQPQHF.

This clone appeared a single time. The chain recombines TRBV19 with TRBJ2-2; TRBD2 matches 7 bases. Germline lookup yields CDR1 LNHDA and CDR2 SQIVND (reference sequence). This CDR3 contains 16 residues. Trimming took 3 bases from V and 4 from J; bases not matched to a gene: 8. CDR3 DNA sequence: TGTGCCAGTAGTATCCCCGGGGGGTCGGGCACCGGGGAGCTGTTTTTT. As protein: CASSIPGGSGTGELFF. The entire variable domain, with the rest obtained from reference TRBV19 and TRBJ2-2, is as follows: DGGITQSPKYLFRKEGQNVTLSCEQNLNHDAMYWYRQDPGQGLRLIYYSQIVNDFQKGDIAEGYSVSREKKESFPLTVTSAQKNPTAFYLCASSIPGGSGTGELFFGEGSRLTVL.

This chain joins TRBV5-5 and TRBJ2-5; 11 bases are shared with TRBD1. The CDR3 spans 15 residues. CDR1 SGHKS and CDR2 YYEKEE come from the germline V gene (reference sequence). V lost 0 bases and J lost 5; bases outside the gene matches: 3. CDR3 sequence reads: CASSLEWTGGETQYF. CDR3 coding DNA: TGTGCCAGCAGCTTGGAGTGGACAGGGGGCGAGACCCAGTACTTC.

In DNA form, the CDR3 reads TGTGCCAGCAGCCCCGCGTACTATGGCTACACCTTC. Its translation: CASSPAYYGYTF. The chain joins TRBV7-9 to TRBJ1-2; D not resolved. V shed 5 bases and J shed 3 bases, with 7 bases lying between them. CDR1 is SEHNR, CDR2 FQNEAQ, per germline (reference sequence). CDR3 length: 12 amino acids. Full variable domain (missing parts from reference TRBV7-9 and TRBJ1-2): DTGVSQNPRHKITKRGQNVTFRCDPISEHNRLYWYRQTLGQGPEFLTYFQNEAQLEKSRLLSDRFSAERPKGSFSTLEIQRTEQGDSAMYLCASSPAYYGYTFGSGTRLTVV.

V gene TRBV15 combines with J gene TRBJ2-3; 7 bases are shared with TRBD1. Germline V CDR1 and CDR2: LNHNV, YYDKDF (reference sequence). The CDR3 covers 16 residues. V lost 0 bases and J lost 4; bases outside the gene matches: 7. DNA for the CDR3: TGTGCCACCAGCAGAGACTATAGGGGGCGCGCAGATACGCAGTATTTT. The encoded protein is CATSRDYRGRADTQYF.

The CDR3 loop is CAISEGDRGLAIRDGYTF. In DNA, the CDR3 is TGTGCCATCAGTGAGGGGGACAGGGGGCTGGCTATACGTGATGGCTACACCTTC. The chain links TRBV10-3 to TRBJ1-2, with 12 bases lining up with TRBD1. Germline lookup yields CDR1 ENHRY and CDR2 SYGVKD. The CDR3 runs to 18 residues. V trimming: 2 bases; J trimming: 6 bases; junction bases outside the gene matches: 13.

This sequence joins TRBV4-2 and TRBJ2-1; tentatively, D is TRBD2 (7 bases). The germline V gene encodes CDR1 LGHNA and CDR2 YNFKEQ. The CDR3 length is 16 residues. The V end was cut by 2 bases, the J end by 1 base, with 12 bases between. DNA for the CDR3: TGTGCCAGCAGCCAATCAGGGGAGGGATCCTACAATGAGCAGTTCTTC. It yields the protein CASSQSGEGSYNEQFF.

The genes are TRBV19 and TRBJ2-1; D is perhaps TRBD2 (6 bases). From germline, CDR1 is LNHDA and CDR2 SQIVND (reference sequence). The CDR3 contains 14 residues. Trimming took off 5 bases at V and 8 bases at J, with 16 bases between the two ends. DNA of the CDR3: TGTGCCAGTAGTCCGCCGACTAGATCGGATGAGCAGTTCTTC. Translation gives CASSPPTRSDEQFF. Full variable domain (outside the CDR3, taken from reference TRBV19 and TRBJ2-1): DGGITQSPKYLFRKEGQNVTLSCEQNLNHDAMYWYRQDPGQGLRLIYYSQIVNDFQKGDIAEGYSVSREKKESFPLTVTSAQKNPTAFYLCASSPPTRSDEQFFGPGTRLTVL.

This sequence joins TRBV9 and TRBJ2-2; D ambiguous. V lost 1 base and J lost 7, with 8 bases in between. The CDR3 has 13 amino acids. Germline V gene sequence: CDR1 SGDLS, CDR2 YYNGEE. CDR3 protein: CASSVRAGGELFF. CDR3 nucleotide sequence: TGTGCCAGCAGCGTACGAGCCGGCGGGGAGCTGTTTTTT. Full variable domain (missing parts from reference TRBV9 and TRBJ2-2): DSGVTQTPKHLITATGQRVTLRCSPRSGDLSVYWYQQSLDQGLQFLIQYYNGEERAKGNILERFSAQQFPDLHSELNLSSLELGDSALYFCASSVRAGGELFFGEGSRLTVL.

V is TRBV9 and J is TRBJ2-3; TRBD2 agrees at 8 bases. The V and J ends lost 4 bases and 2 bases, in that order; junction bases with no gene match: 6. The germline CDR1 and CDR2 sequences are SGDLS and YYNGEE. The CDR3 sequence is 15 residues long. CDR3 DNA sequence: TGTGCCAGCAGCACAGCGGGGGCCTCCACAGATACGCAGTATTTT. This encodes CASSTAGASTDTQYF.

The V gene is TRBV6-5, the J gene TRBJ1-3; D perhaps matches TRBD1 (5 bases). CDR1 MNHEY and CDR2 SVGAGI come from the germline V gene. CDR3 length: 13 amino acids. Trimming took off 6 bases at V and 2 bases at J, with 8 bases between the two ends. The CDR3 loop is CASRSGTGNTIYF. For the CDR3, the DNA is TGTGCCAGCAGGTCAGGGACTGGAAACACCATATATTTT.

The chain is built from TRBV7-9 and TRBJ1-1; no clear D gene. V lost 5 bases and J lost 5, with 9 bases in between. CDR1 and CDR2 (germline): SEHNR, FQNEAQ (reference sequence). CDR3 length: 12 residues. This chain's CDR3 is CASSLPRTEAFF. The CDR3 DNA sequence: TGTGCCAGCAGCCTCCCGCGAACTGAAGCTTTCTTT. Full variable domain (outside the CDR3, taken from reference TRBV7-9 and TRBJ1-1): DTGVSQNPRHKITKRGQNVTFRCDPISEHNRLYWYRQTLGQGPEFLTYFQNEAQLEKSRLLSDRFSAERPKGSFSTLEIQRTEQGDSAMYLCASSLPRTEAFFGQGTRLTVV.

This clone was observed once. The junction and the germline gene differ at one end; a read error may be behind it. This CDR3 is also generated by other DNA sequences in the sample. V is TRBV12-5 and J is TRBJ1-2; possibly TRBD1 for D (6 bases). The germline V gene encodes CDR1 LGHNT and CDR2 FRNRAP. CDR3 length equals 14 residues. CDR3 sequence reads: CASVSGVREYGYTF. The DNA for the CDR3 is TGTGCCAGTGTTTCAGGGGTGCGTGAATATGGCTACACCTTC. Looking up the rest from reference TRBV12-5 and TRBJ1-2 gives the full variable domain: DARVTQTPRHKVTEMGQEVTMRCQPILGHNTVFWYRQTMMQGLELLAYFRNRAPLDDSGMPKDRFSAEMPDATLATLKIQPSEPRDSAVYFCASVSGVREYGYTFGSGTRLTVV.

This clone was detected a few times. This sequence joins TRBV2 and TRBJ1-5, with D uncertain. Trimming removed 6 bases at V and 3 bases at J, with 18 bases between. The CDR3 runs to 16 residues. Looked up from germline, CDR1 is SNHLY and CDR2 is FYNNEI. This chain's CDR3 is CASRTPRSGDNQPQHF. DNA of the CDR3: TGTGCCAGCAGGACCCCCCGGAGCGGAGACAATCAGCCCCAGCATTTT.

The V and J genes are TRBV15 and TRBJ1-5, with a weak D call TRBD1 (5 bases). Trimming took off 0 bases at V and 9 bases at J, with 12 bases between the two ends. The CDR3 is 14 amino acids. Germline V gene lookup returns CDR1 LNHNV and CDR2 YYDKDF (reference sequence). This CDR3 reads CATSREGGQGPQHF. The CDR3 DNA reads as TGTGCCACCAGCAGAGAGGGTGGCCAGGGGCCCCAGCATTTT.

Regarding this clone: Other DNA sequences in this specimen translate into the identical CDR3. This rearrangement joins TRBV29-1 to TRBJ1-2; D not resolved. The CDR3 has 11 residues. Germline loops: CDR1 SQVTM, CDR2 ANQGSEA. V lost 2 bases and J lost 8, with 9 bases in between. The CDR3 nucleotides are TGCAGCGTTGAACTCGCCGGGGGCTACACCTTC. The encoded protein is CSVELAGGYTF.

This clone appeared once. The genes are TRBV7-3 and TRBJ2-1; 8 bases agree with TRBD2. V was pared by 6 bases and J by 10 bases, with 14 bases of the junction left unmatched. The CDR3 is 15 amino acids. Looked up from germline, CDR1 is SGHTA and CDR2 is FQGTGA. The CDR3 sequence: CASSTRGGGQGEQFF. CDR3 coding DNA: TGTGCCAGCAGTACCCGGGGCGGGGGGCAGGGGGAGCAGTTCTTC.

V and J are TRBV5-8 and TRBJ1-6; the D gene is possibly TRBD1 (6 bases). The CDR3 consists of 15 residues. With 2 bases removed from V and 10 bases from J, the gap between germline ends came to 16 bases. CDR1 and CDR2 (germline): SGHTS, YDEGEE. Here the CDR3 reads CASSLTHRVGSPLHF. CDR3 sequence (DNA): TGTGCCAGCAGCTTAACTCACAGGGTGGGGTCACCCCTCCACTTT.

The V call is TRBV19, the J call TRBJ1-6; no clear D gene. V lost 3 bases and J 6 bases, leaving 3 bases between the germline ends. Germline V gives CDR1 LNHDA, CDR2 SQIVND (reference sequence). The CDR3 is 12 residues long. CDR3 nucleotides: TGTGCCAGTAGTATCCGTAATTCACCCCTCCACTTT. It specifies CASSIRNSPLHF.

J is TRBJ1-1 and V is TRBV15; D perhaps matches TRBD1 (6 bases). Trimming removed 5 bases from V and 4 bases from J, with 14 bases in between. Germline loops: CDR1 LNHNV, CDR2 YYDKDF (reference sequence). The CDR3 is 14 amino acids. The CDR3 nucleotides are TGTGCCACCAGCCGAGGACAGTTGGGCACTGAAGCTTTCTTT. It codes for CATSRGQLGTEAFF.

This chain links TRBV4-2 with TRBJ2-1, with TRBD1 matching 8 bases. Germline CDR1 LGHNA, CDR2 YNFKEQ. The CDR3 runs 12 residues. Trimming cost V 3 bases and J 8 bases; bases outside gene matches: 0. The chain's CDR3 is CASSQDRDEQFF. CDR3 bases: TGTGCCAGCAGCCAGGACAGGGATGAGCAGTTCTTC.

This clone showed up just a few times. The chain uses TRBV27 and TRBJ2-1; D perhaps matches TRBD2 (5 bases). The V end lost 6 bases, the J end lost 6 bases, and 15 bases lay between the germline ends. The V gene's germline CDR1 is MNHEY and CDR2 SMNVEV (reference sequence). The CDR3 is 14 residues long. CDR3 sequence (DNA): TGTGCCAGCAGGCCGAGCGGACTCACCAATGAGCAGTTCTTC. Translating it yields CASRPSGLTNEQFF.

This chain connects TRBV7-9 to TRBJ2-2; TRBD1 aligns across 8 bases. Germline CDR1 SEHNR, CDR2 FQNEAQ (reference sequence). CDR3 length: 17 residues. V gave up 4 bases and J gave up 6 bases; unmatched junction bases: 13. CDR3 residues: CASSSLRQGILSGELFF. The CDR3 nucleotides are TGTGCCAGCAGCTCCCTAAGACAGGGGATCTTGTCCGGGGAGCTGTTTTTT.